These 8 T cell receptor beta chains originate from one sample sequenced in a study of post-analysis software for immune sequencing data. Study findings and constraints: TRBV5-6, TRBV5-1 and TRBV20-1 belonged to a set of roughly five TRBV segments that were more frequent in patients than controls.

No antigens are known for them. Presence of unique molecular identifiers characterized the TCR beta cDNA libraries. MiXCR was run by TCRdb on the PCR reads, yielding one entry per CDR3 protein. In the table there are a few hundred thousand distinct CDR3 sequences, roughly a third of which are singletons. Sequencing input: blood. Receptor source: a girl under 18 with multiple sclerosis.

In the case of this clonotype: A much bigger clone sits one base away, suggesting this may be a read error. V and J are TRBV19 and TRBJ2-5, with 10 positions matching TRBD1. This CDR3 contains 16 residues. J gave up 11 bases and V 4 bases, and 16 bases lay outside the gene matches. The germline gives CDR1 LNHDA, CDR2 SQIVND (reference sequence). This CDR3 reads CASSRMDRGWYNEQYF. The CDR3 DNA reads TGTGCCAGTAGTAGGATGGACAGGGGGTGGTACAATGAGCAGTACTTC.

As for this clonotype: A read error may be the cause here, since a much bigger clone is one base away. The chain is built from TRBV4-1 and TRBJ2-1; possible D gene TRBD2, 5 bases. V lost 3 bases and J lost 9, with 9 bases in between. The CDR3 runs 12 residues. Per the germline V gene, CDR1 is MGHRA and CDR2 is YSYEKL. The chain's CDR3 is CASSHPRGEQFF. The CDR3 nucleotides are TGCGCCAGCAGCCACCCTCGGGGTGAGCAGTTCTTC.

This clonotype was detected many times. The rearrangement uses TRBV6-2 or TRBV6-3 and TRBJ2-7; a possible D gene is TRBD1 (6 bases). CDR1 and CDR2 (germline): MNHEY, SVGEGT. The CDR3 is 17 amino acids. V was clipped by 2 bases and J by 4 bases, with 21 bases between them. This CDR3 reads CASSYQLGTTGSYEQYF. CDR3 sequence (DNA): TGTGCCAGCAGTTACCAACTTGGGACCACAGGGTCTTACGAGCAGTACTTC.

The chain is built from TRBV5-1 and TRBJ2-1; 8 bases line up with TRBD2. This CDR3 is 15 amino acids long. Germline assignment: CDR1 SGHRS and CDR2 YFSETQ. V lost 4 bases to trimming and J lost 0 bases; unmatched junction nucleotides: 3. CDR3 DNA sequence: TGCGCCAGCAGCACGGGACTAGACTCCTACAATGAGCAGTTCTTC. Its translation is CASSTGLDSYNEQFF.

The gene calls are TRBV5-1 and TRBJ2-7; D ambiguous. In germline, CDR1 is SGHRS, CDR2 YFSETQ. V lost 4 bases, J lost 0 bases, and 5 bases lay in between. The CDR3 sequence is 12 residues long. CDR3 protein: CASSQDSYEQYF. The CDR3 nucleotides are TGCGCCAGCAGCCAAGACTCCTACGAGCAGTACTTC.

There are many counts of this clonotype. This sequence joins TRBV29-1 and TRBJ1-2; no firm D call. Trimming left V 5 bases short and J 4 bases short, with 14 bases between. The CDR3 runs 13 residues. Germline lookup yields CDR1 SQVTM and CDR2 ANQGSEA. The CDR3 sequence is CSVQVKGSYGYTF. The DNA of the CDR3 is TGCAGCGTTCAAGTGAAGGGCAGCTATGGCTACACCTTC.

This clonotype was detected many times. J is TRBJ2-3 and V is TRBV20-1; TRBD2 matches 11 bases. Germline-derived CDR1 and CDR2 are DFQATT and SNEGSKA (reference sequence). V lost 6 bases, J lost 0 bases, and 5 bases stayed unmatched. This CDR3 is 15 amino acids long. DNA of the CDR3: TGCAGTGCGACCGGGACTAGCGGTAGCACAGATACGCAGTATTTT. Translating it yields CSATGTSGSTDTQYF.

The rearrangement links TRBV12-3 or TRBV12-4 to TRBJ2-7; possible D gene TRBD1, 5 bases. This CDR3 region has 15 residues. Trimming took off 6 bases at V and 6 bases at J, with 21 bases between the two ends. The CDR3 reads CASSLPNQGILEQYF. The CDR3 bases are TGTGCCAGCAGCCTTCCGAACCAGGGTATTCTCGAGCAGTACTTC.